This T cell receptor (beta chain) was recovered during a study of T cells in Graves' hyperthyroidism and ophthalmopathy. The sample holds many counts of this clonotype. As yet, its antigen is unknown. The study's findings and limits: Ophthalmopathy was predicted by the model a median of about 6.5 months ahead of onset.

TCR beta CDR3 region amplification was performed from RNA transcripts. First-round RT-PCR with HTBI primers amplified the TCR CDR3 region. MiXCR, applied by TCRdb to the multiplex PCR reads, yields one record per CDR3 protein. This table holds roughly 740,000 distinct CDR3 sequences, around 17% found once. This CDR3 is 17 amino acids long. In germline, CDR1 is MDHEN, CDR2 SYDVKM. V was clipped by 4 bases and J by 7 bases; unmatched bases: 11. The chain is built from TRBV28 and TRBJ2-1; 12 bases fit TRBD2. The material sequenced was blood. This receptor was obtained from a man younger than 30 with Graves' hyperthyroidism. The CDR3 reads CASSSSLLAGGKNEQFF. As DNA, the CDR3 is TGTGCCAGCAGTTCTTCTTTACTAGCGGGAGGAAAAAATGAGCAGTTCTTC. The full variable domain, completed using reference TRBV28 and TRBJ2-1, is DVKVTQSSRYLVKRTGEKVFLECVQDMDHENMFWYRQDPGLGLRLIYFSYDVKMKEKGDIPEGYSVSREKKERFSLILESASTNQTSMYLCASSSSLLAGGKNEQFFGPGTRLTVL.